These T cell receptor beta chains were read from a single sample in a study of cytomegalovirus exposure and HLA in healthy donors. Assay used: immunoSEQ multiplex PCR; TCRdb lists only in-frame clones, some missing. The repertoire holds roughly 130,000 clones, 88% seen once, with roughly 0.5% in the top ten. Sequenced material: PBMCs. The receptors come from a woman between 35 and 50 years old in good health and CMV-seronegative. Each CDR3 is given with its conserved first and last residue. A D gene is named only where the DNA matches it firmly. The size entry is marked missing in some rows and otherwise reads once, few, many or a size class.

v_gene	d_gene	j_gene	abundance	CDR3aa	CDR3nt
TRBV5-1	TRBD2	TRBJ2-1	.	CASSPGLAGGEEQFF	TGCGCCAGCAGCCCTGGGCTAGCGGGAGGAGAAGAGCAGTTCTTC
TRBV28	.	TRBJ1-5	.	CASSFGGNQPQHF	TGTGCCAGCAGTTTCGGGGGCAATCAGCCCCAGCATTTT
TRBV5-4	.	TRBJ2-3	once	CASSYTTSYTDTQYF	TGTGCCAGCAGCTATACTACTTCATACACAGATACGCAGTATTTT
TRBV5-5	TRBD2	TRBJ2-2	.	CASSGLAGGDGELFF	TGTGCCAGCTCGGGACTAGCGGGAGGGGACGGGGAGCTGTTTTTT
TRBV7-9	.	TRBJ2-7	once	CASSLEEGTEQYF	TGTGCCAGCAGCTTAGAAGAGGGAACCGAGCAGTACTTC
TRBV5-1	.	TRBJ2-5	.	CASSSTGTGETQYF	TGCGCCAGCAGCTCCACAGGGACGGGGGAGACCCAGTACTTC
TRBV30	.	TRBJ2-1	.	CAWSVRRRDQFEQFF	TGTGCCTGGAGTGTACGTCGGCGGGATCAATTTGAGCAGTTCTTC
TRBV5-4	.	TRBJ1-3	.	CASSLNGGVDGNTIYF	TGTGCCAGCAGCTTGAACGGGGGAGTGGATGGAAACACCATATATTTT
TRBV2	.	TRBJ1-2	.	CASSVSSGVIYGYTF	TGTGCCAGCAGTGTCTCCTCGGGGGTGATCTATGGCTACACCTTC
TRBV5-1	.	TRBJ2-5	once	CASRAEEETQYF	TGCGCCAGCAGGGCCGAGGAGGAGACCCAGTACTTC
TRBV7-9	TRBD1	TRBJ2-3	.	CSSSLTGYGSDTQYF	TGTTCCAGCAGCTTGACAGGGTATGGGTCAGATACGCAGTATTTT
TRBV9	.	TRBJ1-6	few	CASSVDWNSPLHF	TGTGCCAGCAGCGTAGACTGGAATTCACCCCTCCACTTT
TRBV7-8	TRBD2	TRBJ2-7	.	CASSYTSGSSYEQYF	TGTGCCAGCAGCTATACTAGCGGGAGTTCCTACGAGCAGTACTTC
TRBV7-2	.	TRBJ1-2	once	CASSAQVYRVDYGYTF	TGTGCCAGCAGCGCGCAAGTTTACAGGGTAGACTATGGCTACACCTTC
TRBV29-1	.	TRBJ1-5	.	CSVASAGDQPQHF	TGCAGCGTTGCTTCGGCAGGGGATCAGCCCCAGCATTTT
TRBV29-1	TRBD1	TRBJ1-2	.	CSVARDSHYGYTF	TGCAGCGTCGCTAGGGACAGCCACTATGGCTACACCTTC
TRBV19	.	TRBJ1-4	.	CASTGGATNEKLFF	TGTGCCAGTACGGGGGGAGCAACTAATGAAAAACTGTTTTTT
TRBV28	TRBD1	TRBJ1-1	.	CASSPAGTGGNTEAFF	TGTGCCAGCAGTCCCGCCGGGACAGGGGGGAACACTGAAGCTTTCTTT
TRBV28	TRBD1	TRBJ1-2	once	CASSLFGTGPYGYTF	TGTGCCAGCAGTTTATTTGGGACAGGCCCCTATGGCTACACCTTC
TRBV7-6	TRBD2	TRBJ2-3	once	CASSFAGLAGLSDTQYF	TGTGCCAGCAGCTTCGCCGGACTAGCGGGATTGTCAGATACGCAGTATTTT
TRBV19	TRBD2	TRBJ2-5	.	CASSSLAAGQETQYF	TGTGCCAGTAGTTCCCTAGCGGCGGGGCAAGAGACCCAGTACTTC
TRBV11-2	TRBD1	TRBJ1-6	.	CASSTGDSLYNSPLHF	TGTGCCAGCAGTACCGGGGACAGCCTATATAATTCACCCCTCCACTTT